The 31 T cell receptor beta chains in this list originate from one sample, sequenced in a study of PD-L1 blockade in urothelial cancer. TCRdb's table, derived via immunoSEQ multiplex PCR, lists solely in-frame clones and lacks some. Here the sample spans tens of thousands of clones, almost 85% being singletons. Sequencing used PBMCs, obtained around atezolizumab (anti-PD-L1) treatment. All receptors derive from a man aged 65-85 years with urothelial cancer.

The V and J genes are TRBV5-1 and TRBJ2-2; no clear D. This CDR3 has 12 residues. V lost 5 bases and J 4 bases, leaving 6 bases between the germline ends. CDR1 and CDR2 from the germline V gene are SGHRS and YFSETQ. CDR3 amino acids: CASRWSTGELFF. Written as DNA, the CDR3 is TGCGCCAGCAGGTGGAGCACCGGGGAGCTGTTTTTT. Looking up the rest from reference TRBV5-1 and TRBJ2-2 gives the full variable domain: KAGVTQTPRYLIKTRGQQVTLSCSPISGHRSVSWYQQTPGQGLQFLFEYFSETQRNKGNFPGRFSGRQFSNSRSEMNVSTLELGDSALYLCASRWSTGELFFGEGSRLTVL.

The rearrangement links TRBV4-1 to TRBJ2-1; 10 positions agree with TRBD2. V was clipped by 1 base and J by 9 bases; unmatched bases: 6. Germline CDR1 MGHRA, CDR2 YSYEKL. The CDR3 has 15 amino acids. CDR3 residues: CASSQGRLAGVEQFF. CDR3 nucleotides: TGCGCCAGCAGCCAAGGTCGGCTAGCGGGAGTTGAGCAGTTCTTC.

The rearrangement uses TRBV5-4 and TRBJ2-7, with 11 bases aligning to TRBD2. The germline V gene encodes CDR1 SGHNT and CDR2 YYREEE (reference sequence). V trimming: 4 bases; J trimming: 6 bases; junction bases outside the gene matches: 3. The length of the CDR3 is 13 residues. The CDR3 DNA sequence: TGTGCCAGCAGCCCTAGCGGGAGGCGCGAGCAGTACTTC. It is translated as CASSPSGRREQYF.

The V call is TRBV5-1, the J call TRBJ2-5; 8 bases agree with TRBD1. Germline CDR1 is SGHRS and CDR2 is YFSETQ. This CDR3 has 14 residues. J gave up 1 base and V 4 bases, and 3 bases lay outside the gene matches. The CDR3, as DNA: TGCGCCAGCAGCCGGACAGGGTCCCAAGAGACCCAGTACTTC. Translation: CASSRTGSQETQYF.

In nucleotides, the CDR3 is TGTGCCAGCACTCTAGGAGATACGCAGTATTTT. Translating it yields CASTLGDTQYF. The V gene is TRBV6-5, the J gene TRBJ2-3, with unresolved D. The germline CDR1 and CDR2 sequences are MNHEY and SVGAGI. The CDR3 spans 11 residues. Trimming cost V 7 bases and J 5 bases, with 7 bases left between them.

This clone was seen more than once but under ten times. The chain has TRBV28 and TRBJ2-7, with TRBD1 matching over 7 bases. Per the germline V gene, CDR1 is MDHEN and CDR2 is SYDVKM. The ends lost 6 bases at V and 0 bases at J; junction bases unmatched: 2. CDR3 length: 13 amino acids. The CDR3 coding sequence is TGTGCCAGCAGGGGACAGAGCTCCTACGAGCAGTACTTC. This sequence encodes CASRGQSSYEQYF.

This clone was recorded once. CDR3 DNA: TGTGCCAGCAGTTTATCCCCACTGCTAGCGGGAGTCGGAAACATTCAGTACTTC. Protein: CASSLSPLLAGVGNIQYF. This chain links TRBV27 with TRBJ2-4; 10 bases line up with TRBD2. This CDR3 comprises 18 residues. CDR1 and CDR2 (germline): MNHEY, SMNVEV (reference sequence). V was pared by 0 bases and J by 6 bases, with 11 bases of the junction left unmatched.

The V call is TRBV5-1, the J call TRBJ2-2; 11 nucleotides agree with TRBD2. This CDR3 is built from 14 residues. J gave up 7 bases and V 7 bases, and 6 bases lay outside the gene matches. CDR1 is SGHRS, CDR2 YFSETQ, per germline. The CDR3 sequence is CASATSGGGGELFF. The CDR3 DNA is TGCGCCAGCGCCACTAGCGGGGGAGGCGGGGAGCTGTTTTTT.

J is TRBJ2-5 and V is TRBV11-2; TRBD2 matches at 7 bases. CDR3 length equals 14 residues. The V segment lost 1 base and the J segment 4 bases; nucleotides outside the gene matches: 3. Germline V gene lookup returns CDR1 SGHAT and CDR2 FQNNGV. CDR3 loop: CASSLGLAVETQYF. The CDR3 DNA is TGTGCCAGCAGCTTAGGACTAGCTGTAGAGACCCAGTACTTC.

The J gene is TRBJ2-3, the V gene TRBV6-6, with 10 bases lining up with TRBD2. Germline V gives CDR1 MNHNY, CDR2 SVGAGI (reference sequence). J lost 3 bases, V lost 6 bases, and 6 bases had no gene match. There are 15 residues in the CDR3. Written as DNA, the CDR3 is TGTGCCAGCAGCCCACAGCGGGAGGGAACAGATACGCAGTATTTT. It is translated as CASSPQREGTDTQYF.

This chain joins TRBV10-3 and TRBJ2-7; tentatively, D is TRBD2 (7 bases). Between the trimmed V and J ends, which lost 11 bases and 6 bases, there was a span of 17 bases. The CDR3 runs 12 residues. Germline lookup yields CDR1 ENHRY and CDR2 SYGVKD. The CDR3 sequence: CAAAPGGSEQYF. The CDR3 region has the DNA TGTGCCGCCGCCCCGGGGGGCAGCGAGCAGTACTTC.

The CDR3 reads CAWSTAGAGYNEQFF. As DNA, the CDR3 is TGTGCCTGGAGTACTGCGGGAGCCGGTTACAATGAGCAGTTCTTC. V usage is TRBV30 and J usage is TRBJ2-1; 7 nucleotides agree with TRBD2. Per the germline V gene, CDR1 is GTSNPN and CDR2 is SVGIG (reference sequence). The J segment lost 4 bases and the V segment lost 2 bases, leaving 8 bases of the junction unmatched. This CDR3 region has 15 residues.

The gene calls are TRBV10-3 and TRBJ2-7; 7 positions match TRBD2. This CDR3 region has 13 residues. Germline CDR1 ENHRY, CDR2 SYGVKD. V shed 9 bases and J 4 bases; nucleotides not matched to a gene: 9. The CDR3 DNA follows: TGTGCCATACTCAGCGGGATAACTTACGAGCAGTACTTC. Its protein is CAILSGITYEQYF.

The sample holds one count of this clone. CDR3 bases: TGTGCCATCAGTGAGGCGGCCCGGACAAGTGGAAACACCATATATTTT. Protein: CAISEAARTSGNTIYF. The rearrangement links TRBV10-3 to TRBJ1-3; maybe TRBD1 (5 bases). The germline CDR1 and CDR2 sequences are ENHRY and SYGVKD. The CDR3 is 16 residues long. Trimming took off 2 bases at V and 3 bases at J, with 14 bases between the two ends.

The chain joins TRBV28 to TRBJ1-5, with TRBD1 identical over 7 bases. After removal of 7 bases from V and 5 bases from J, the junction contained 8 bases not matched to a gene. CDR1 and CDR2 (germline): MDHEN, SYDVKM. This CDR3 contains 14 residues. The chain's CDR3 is CASTGGIFDQPQHF. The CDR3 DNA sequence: TGTGCCAGCACAGGGGGGATTTTCGATCAGCCCCAGCATTTT.

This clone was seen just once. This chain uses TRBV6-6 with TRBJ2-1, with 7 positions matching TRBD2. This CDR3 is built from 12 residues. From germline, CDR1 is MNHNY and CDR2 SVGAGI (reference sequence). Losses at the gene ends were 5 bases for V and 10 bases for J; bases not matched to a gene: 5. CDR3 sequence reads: CASSETSPEQFF. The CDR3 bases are TGTGCCAGCAGTGAGACTAGCCCGGAGCAGTTCTTC.

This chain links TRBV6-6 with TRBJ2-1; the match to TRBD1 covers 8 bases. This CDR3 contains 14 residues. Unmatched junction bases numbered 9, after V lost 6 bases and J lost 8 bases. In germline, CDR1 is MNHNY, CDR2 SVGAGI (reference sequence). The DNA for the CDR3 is TGTGCCAGCAGGTGGCAGGGGGCGAGGGATGAGCAGTTCTTC. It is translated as CASRWQGARDEQFF.

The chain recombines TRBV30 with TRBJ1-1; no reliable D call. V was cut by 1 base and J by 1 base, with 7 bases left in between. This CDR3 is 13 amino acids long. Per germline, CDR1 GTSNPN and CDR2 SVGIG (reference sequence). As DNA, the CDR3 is TGTGCCTGGAGTGACAGAGAGAACACTGAAGCTTTCTTT. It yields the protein CAWSDRENTEAFF.

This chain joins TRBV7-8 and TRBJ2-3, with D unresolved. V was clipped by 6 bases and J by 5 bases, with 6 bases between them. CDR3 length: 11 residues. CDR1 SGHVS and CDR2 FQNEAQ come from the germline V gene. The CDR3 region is CASRRLDTQYF. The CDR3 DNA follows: TGTGCCAGCAGGCGATTAGATACGCAGTATTTT.

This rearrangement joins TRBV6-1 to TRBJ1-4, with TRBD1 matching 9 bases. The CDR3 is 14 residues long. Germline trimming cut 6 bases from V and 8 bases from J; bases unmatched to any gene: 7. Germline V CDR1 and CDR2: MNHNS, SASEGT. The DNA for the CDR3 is TGTGCCAGCAGGTTACAGGGGGCGGAGGAAAAACTGTTTTTT. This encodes CASRLQGAEEKLFF.

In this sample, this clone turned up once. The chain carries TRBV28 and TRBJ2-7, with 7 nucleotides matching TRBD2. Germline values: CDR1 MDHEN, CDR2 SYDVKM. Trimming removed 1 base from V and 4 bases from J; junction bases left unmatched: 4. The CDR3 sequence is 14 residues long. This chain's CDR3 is CASSLSGRTYEQYF. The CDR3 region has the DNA TGTGCCAGCAGTTTATCCGGGAGGACTTACGAGCAGTACTTC.

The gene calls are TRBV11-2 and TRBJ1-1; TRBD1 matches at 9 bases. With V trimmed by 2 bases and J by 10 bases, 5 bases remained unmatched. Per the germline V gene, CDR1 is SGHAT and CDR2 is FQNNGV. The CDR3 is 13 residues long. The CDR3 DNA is TGTGCCAGCAGCTTAAGACGGGACAGGGTAGCTTTCTTT. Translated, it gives CASSLRRDRVAFF.

CDR3 amino acids: CAWSIQGANTEAFF. The DNA of the CDR3 is TGTGCCTGGAGTATACAGGGGGCGAACACTGAAGCTTTCTTT. This chain uses TRBV30 with TRBJ1-1, with 9 positions matching TRBD1. The CDR3 sequence is 14 residues long. Germline lookup yields CDR1 GTSNPN and CDR2 SVGIG (reference sequence). Trimming at V came to 2 bases and at J to 1 base, leaving 2 bases not matched to a gene.

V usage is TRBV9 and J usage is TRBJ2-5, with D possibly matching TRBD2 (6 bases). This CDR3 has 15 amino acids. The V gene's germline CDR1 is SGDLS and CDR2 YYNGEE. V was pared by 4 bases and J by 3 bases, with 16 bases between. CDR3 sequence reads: CASSPSMGGEETQYF. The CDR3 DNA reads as TGTGCCAGCAGCCCCAGTATGGGGGGTGAAGAGACCCAGTACTTC.

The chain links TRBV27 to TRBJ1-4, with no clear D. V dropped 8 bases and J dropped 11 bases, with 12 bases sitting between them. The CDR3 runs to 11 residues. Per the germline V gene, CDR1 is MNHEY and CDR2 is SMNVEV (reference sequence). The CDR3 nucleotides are TGTGCCAGCTCCTTTAATTCGAAACTGTTTTTT. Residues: CASSFNSKLFF.

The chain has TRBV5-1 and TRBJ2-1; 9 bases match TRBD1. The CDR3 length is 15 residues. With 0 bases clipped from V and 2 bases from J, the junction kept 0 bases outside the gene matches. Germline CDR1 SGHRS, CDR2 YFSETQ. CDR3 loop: CASSLGQGAYNEQFF. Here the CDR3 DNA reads TGCGCCAGCAGCTTGGGACAGGGGGCCTACAATGAGCAGTTCTTC. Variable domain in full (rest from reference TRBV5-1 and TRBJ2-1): KAGVTQTPRYLIKTRGQQVTLSCSPISGHRSVSWYQQTPGQGLQFLFEYFSETQRNKGNFPGRFSGRQFSNSRSEMNVSTLELGDSALYLCASSLGQGAYNEQFFGPGTRLTVL.

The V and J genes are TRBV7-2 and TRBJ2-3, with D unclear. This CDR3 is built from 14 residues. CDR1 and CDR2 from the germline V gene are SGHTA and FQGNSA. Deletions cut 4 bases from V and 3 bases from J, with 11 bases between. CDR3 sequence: CASSSRASTDTQYF. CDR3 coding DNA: TGTGCCAGCAGCTCGAGAGCCTCGACAGATACGCAGTATTTT.

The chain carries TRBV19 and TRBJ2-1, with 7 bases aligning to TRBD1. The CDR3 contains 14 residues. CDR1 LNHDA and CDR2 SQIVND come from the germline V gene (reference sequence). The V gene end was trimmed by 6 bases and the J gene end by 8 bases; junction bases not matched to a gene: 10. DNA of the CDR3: TGTGCCAGTAGCACAACCGGGACAGCCCATGAGCAGTTCTTC. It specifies CASSTTGTAHEQFF. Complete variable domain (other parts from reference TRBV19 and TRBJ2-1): DGGITQSPKYLFRKEGQNVTLSCEQNLNHDAMYWYRQDPGQGLRLIYYSQIVNDFQKGDIAEGYSVSREKKESFPLTVTSAQKNPTAFYLCASSTTGTAHEQFFGPGTRLTVL.

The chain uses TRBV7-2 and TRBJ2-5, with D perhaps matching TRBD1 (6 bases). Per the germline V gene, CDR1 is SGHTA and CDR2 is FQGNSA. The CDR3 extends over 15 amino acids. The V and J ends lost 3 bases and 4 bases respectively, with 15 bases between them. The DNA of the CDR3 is TGTGCCAGCAGCTTGGCAGGGGTATTTGGAGAGACCCAGTACTTC. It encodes CASSLAGVFGETQYF.

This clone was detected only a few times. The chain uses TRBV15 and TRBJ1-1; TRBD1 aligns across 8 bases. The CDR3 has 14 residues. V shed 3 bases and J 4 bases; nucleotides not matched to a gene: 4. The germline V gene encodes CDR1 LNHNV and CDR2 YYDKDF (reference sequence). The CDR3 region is CATSRDRAGTEAFF. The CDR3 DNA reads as TGTGCCACCAGCAGGGACAGGGCGGGCACTGAAGCTTTCTTT.

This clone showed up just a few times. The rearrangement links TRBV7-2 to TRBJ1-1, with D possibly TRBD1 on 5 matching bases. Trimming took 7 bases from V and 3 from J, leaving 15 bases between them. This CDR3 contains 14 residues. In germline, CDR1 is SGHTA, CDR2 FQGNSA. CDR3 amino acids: CASTRDFGDTEAFF. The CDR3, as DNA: TGTGCCAGCACCAGGGACTTCGGGGACACTGAAGCTTTCTTT.